These 10 T cell receptor beta chains share one sample of origin, sequenced in a study of OX40 agonist ivuxolimab in advanced cancers. Generated by immunoSEQ multiplex PCR, the TCRdb table keeps only in-frame clones and is missing some. The sample consists of more than 45,000 clones, roughly 91% of them appearing once. This sample comprised CD4+ or CD8+ T cells sorted from blood, obtained in a trial of the OX40 agonist ivuxolimab. These receptors came from an adult with an advanced solid tumor such as melanoma, head and neck, liver or kidney cancer.

J is TRBJ2-1 and V is TRBV11-2, with D unresolved. V lost 1 base, J lost 0 bases, and 10 bases lay in between. Germline V gene sequence: CDR1 SGHAT, CDR2 FQNNGV. The CDR3 has 16 residues. The CDR3 DNA is TGTGCCAGCAGCTTAGGGCTCTACAGCTCCTACAATGAGCAGTTCTTC. Its protein is CASSLGLYSSYNEQFF. Filled out from reference TRBV11-2 and TRBJ2-1, the complete variable domain reads EAGVAQSPRYKIIEKRQSVAFWCNPISGHATLYWYQQILGQGPKLLIQFQNNGVVDDSQLPKDRFSAERLKGVDSTLKIQPAKLEDSAVYLCASSLGLYSSYNEQFFGPGTRLTVL.

The rearrangement links TRBV27 to TRBJ1-2; D gene uncertain. This CDR3 has 13 residues. Germline CDR1 is MNHEY and CDR2 is SMNVEV (reference sequence). Trimming stripped 0 bases from V and 4 bases from J, with 6 bases between. The chain's CDR3 is CASSLSPGYGYTF. CDR3 in DNA: TGTGCCAGCAGTTTATCGCCCGGCTATGGCTACACCTTC.

The rearrangement uses TRBV4-2 and TRBJ2-1; tentative D call: TRBD1 (5 bases). This CDR3 contains 13 residues. Trimming left V 5 bases short and J 6 bases short, with 11 bases between. Looked up from germline, CDR1 is LGHNA and CDR2 is YNFKEQ. In nucleotides, the CDR3 is TGTGCCAGCAGCTCTCCTAGGGGCAATGAGCAGTTCTTC. Amino acids: CASSSPRGNEQFF.

The chain has TRBV6-5 and TRBJ2-7; TRBD1 agrees at 10 bases. The ends lost 5 bases at V and 5 bases at J; junction bases unmatched: 6. This CDR3 region has 14 residues. Per germline, CDR1 MNHEY and CDR2 SVGAGI. The CDR3 protein is CASSSPGQGHEQYF. DNA for the CDR3: TGTGCCAGCAGTAGTCCGGGACAGGGGCACGAGCAGTACTTC.

The chain links TRBV13 to TRBJ2-5, with 7 bases lining up with TRBD2. Germline assignment: CDR1 PRHDT and CDR2 FYEKMQ (reference sequence). The CDR3 spans 16 residues. With V trimmed by 5 bases and J by 0 bases, 9 bases remained unmatched. The DNA of the CDR3 is TGTGCCAGCAGCCTTGCGGGGCGGGAGTACCAAGAGACCCAGTACTTC. It encodes CASSLAGREYQETQYF.

The chain recombines TRBV19 with TRBJ1-2; weak D call: TRBD1 (6 bases). Germline CDR1 and CDR2: LNHDA and SQIVND (reference sequence). Deletions cut 5 bases from V and 4 bases from J, with 11 bases between. The CDR3 covers 13 residues. The CDR3: CASSVRGSYGYTF. The CDR3 DNA reads as TGTGCCAGTAGTGTCAGGGGCTCCTATGGCTACACCTTC.

The DNA for the CDR3 is TGTGCCACCAACTTTCCCGGACAGGCGAGCTCCTACGAGCAGTACTTC. It translates to CATNFPGQASSYEQYF. V and J are TRBV15 and TRBJ2-7, with 7 bases fitting TRBD1. This CDR3 spans 16 amino acids. J gave up 0 bases and V 7 bases, and 12 bases lay outside the gene matches. Germline CDR1 is LNHNV and CDR2 is YYDKDF (reference sequence).

The chain joins TRBV15 to TRBJ1-1, with 11 bases fitting TRBD1. V shed 1 base and J 1 base; nucleotides not matched to a gene: 8. Germline V lookup: CDR1 LNHNV, CDR2 YYDKDF (reference sequence). The CDR3 contains 18 residues. The chain's CDR3 is CATSRAGTGGTSNTEAFF. CDR3 DNA: TGTGCCACCAGCAGAGCCGGGACAGGGGGAACTTCGAACACTGAAGCTTTCTTT.

The chain has TRBV6-1 and TRBJ1-1, with no clear D. Per germline, CDR1 MNHNS and CDR2 SASEGT. The CDR3 runs 14 residues. Trimming left V 2 bases short and J 2 bases short, with 9 bases between. This chain's CDR3 is CASSEWAENTEAFF. The CDR3 DNA sequence: TGTGCCAGCAGTGAATGGGCGGAAAACACTGAAGCTTTCTTT.

The chain carries TRBV19 and TRBJ2-7; 9 bases line up with TRBD2. The CDR3 is 17 residues long. The V segment lost 2 bases and the J segment 3 bases; nucleotides outside the gene matches: 11. Germline assignment: CDR1 LNHDA and CDR2 SQIVND (reference sequence). For the CDR3, the DNA is TGTGCCAGTAGTATATATTCGGGCGGGAGGGCCAACTACGAGCAGTACTTC. This encodes CASSIYSGGRANYEQYF.